Presented here are 3 T cell receptor beta chains from one specimen sequenced in a study of cytomegalovirus exposure and HLA in healthy donors. Primers: 60 Vbeta forward and 13 Jbeta reverse. Only in-frame clones appear in the TCRdb table, and some are missing; sequencing was by immunoSEQ multiplex PCR. This listing includes under 200,000 clones. The sequencing input was PBMCs. Receptors originate from a man younger than 40 in good health and CMV-seronegative.

This chain connects TRBV7-2 to TRBJ2-5; TRBD1 matches at 11 bases. V lost 4 bases, J lost 5 bases, and 6 bases stayed unmatched. CDR1 SGHTA and CDR2 FQGNSA come from the germline V gene. The CDR3 is 15 amino acids. CDR3 protein: CASSSAGTGGETQYF. DNA for the CDR3: TGTGCCAGCAGCTCCGCCGGGACAGGGGGGGAGACCCAGTACTTC.

The rearrangement links TRBV18 to TRBJ1-1; the D is unclear. V lost 0 bases, J lost 6 bases, and 8 bases lay in between. Germline assignment: CDR1 KGHSH and CDR2 LQKENI. The CDR3 totals 13 residues. Here the CDR3 reads CASSPPLQPEAFF. The CDR3 DNA reads TGTGCCAGCTCACCACCGTTACAGCCTGAAGCTTTCTTT.

The chain employs TRBV10-1 and TRBJ2-7; 9 bases agree with TRBD1. J was trimmed by 4 bases and V by 2 bases; bases with no gene match: 3. CDR3 length equals 14 residues. CDR1 and CDR2 (germline): WNHNN, SYGVQD (reference sequence). The CDR3 sequence is CASSETGGSYEQYF. The CDR3 coding sequence is TGCGCCAGCAGTGAGACAGGGGGCAGTTACGAGCAGTACTTC.